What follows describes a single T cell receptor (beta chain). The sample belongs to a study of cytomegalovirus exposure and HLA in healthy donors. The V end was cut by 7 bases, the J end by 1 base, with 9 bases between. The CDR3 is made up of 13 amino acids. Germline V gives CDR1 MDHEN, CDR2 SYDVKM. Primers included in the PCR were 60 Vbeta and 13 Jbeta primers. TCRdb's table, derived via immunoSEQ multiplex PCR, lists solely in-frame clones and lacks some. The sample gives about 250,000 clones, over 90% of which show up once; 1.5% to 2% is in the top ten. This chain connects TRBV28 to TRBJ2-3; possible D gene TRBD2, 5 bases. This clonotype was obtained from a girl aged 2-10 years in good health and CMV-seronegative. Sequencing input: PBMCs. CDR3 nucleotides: TGTGCCAGCAACGGACTCCGCACAGATACGCAGTATTTT. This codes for CASNGLRTDTQYF.